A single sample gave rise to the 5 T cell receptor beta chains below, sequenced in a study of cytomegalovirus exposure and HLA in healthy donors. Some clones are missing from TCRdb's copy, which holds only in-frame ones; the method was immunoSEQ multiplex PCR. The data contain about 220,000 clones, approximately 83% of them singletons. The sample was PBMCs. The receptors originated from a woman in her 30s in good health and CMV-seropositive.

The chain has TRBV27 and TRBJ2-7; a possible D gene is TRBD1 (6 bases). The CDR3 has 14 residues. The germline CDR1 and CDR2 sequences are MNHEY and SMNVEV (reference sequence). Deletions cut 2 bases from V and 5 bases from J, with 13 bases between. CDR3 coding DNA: TGTGCCAGCAGTTTAAAGGGGGTTGTCGACGAGCAGTACTTC. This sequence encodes CASSLKGVVDEQYF.

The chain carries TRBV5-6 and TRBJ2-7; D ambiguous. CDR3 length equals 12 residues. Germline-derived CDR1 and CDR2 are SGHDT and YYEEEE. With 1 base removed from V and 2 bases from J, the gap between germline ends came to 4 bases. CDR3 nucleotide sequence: TGTGCCAGCAGCTTGAGAACCTACGAGCAGTACTTC. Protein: CASSLRTYEQYF.

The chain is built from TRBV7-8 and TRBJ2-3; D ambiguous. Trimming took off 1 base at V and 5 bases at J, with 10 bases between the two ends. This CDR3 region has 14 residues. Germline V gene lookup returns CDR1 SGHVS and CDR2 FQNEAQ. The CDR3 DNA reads TGTGCCAGCAGCTTAGAGCGTGAGAAAGATACGCAGTATTTT. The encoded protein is CASSLEREKDTQYF.

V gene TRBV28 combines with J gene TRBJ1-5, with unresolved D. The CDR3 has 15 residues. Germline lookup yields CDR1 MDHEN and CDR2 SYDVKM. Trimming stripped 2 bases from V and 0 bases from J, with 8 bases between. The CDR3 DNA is TGTGCCAGCAGTTTACCTCAGGATAGCAATCAGCCCCAGCATTTT. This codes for CASSLPQDSNQPQHF.

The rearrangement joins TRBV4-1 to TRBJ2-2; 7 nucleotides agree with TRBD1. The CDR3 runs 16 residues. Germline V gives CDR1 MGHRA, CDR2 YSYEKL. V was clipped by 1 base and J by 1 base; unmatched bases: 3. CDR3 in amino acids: CASSQVAGGNTGELFF. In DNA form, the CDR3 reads TGCGCCAGCAGCCAAGTGGCAGGGGGGAACACCGGGGAGCTGTTTTTT.